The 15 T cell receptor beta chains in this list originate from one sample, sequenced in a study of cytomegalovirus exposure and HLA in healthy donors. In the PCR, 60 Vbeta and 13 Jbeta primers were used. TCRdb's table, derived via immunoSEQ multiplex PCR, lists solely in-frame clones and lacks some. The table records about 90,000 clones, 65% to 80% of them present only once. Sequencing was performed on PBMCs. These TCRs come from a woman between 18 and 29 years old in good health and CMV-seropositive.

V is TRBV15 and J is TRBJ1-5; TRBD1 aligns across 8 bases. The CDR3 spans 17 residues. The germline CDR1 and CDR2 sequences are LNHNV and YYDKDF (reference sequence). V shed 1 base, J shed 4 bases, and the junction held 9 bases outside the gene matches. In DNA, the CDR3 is TGTGCCACCAGCAGAGGCCCGACAGGGGCACCAAATCAGCCCCAGCATTTT. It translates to CATSRGPTGAPNQPQHF.

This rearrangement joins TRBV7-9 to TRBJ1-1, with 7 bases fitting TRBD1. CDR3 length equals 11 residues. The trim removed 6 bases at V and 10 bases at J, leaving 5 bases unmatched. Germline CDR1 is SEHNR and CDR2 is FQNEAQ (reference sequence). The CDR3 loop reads CASRLAGGAFF. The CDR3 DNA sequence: TGTGCCAGCAGATTGGCAGGGGGAGCTTTCTTT.

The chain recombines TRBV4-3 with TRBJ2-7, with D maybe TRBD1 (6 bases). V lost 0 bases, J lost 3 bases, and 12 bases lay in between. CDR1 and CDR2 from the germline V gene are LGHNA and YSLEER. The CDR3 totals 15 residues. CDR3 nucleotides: TGCGCCAGCAGCCAAGATTTTTCGGACAGCTACGAGCAGTACTTC. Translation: CASSQDFSDSYEQYF.

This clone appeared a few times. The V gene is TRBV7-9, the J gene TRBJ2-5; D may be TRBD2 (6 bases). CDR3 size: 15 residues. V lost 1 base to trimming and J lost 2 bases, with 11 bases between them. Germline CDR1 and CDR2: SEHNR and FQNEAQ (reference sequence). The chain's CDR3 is CASSLGETRQETQYF. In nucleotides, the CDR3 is TGTGCCAGCAGCTTAGGCGAGACTAGACAAGAGACCCAGTACTTC.

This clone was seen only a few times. The CDR3 DNA reads TGTGCCAGCAGCTTGACTAGCCCAGATACGCAGTATTTT. Translation: CASSLTSPDTQYF. This chain joins TRBV7-2 and TRBJ2-3; 7 nucleotides match TRBD2. After removal of 3 bases from V and 4 bases from J, the junction contained 1 base not matched to a gene. The CDR3 runs 13 residues. CDR1 and CDR2 (germline): SGHTA, FQGNSA.

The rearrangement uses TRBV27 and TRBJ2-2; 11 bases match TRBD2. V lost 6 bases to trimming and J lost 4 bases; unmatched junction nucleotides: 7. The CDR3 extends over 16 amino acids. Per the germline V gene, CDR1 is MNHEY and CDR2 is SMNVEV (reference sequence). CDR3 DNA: TGTGCCAGCAGAAAGGGGCTAGCGGGAGGCACCGGGGAGCTGTTTTTT. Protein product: CASRKGLAGGTGELFF.

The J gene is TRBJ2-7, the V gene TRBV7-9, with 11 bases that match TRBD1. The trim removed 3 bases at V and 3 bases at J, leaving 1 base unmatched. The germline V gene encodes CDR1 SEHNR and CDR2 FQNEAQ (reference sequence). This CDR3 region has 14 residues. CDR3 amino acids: CASSFGTGGYEQYF. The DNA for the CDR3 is TGTGCCAGCAGCTTTGGGACAGGGGGCTACGAGCAGTACTTC. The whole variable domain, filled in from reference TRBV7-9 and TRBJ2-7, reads DTGVSQNPRHKITKRGQNVTFRCDPISEHNRLYWYRQTLGQGPEFLTYFQNEAQLEKSRLLSDRFSAERPKGSFSTLEIQRTEQGDSAMYLCASSFGTGGYEQYFGPGTRLTVT.

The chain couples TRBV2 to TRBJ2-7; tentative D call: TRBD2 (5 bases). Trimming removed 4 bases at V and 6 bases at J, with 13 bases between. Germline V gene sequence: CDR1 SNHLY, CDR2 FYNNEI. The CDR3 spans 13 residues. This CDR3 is CASSVLAMGEQYF. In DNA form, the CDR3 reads TGTGCCAGCAGTGTCTTAGCGATGGGCGAGCAGTACTTC. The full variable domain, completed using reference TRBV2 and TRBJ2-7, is EPEVTQTPSHQVTQMGQEVILRCVPISNHLYFYWYRQILGQKVEFLVSFYNNEISEKSEIFDDQFSVERPDGSNFTLKIRSTKLEDSAMYFCASSVLAMGEQYFGPGTRLTVT.

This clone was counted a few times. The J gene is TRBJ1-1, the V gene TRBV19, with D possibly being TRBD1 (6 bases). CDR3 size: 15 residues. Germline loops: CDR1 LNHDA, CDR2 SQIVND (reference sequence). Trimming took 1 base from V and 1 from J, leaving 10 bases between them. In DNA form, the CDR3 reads TGTGCCAGTAGTATAGTGAGGGGGGGGAACACTGAAGCTTTCTTT. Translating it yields CASSIVRGGNTEAFF. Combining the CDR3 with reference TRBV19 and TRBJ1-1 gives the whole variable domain DGGITQSPKYLFRKEGQNVTLSCEQNLNHDAMYWYRQDPGQGLRLIYYSQIVNDFQKGDIAEGYSVSREKKESFPLTVTSAQKNPTAFYLCASSIVRGGNTEAFFGQGTRLTVV.

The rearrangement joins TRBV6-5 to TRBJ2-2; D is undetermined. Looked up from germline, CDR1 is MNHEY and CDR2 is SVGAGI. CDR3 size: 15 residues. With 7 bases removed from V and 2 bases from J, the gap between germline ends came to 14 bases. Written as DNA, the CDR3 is TGTGCCAGCATCGACTTGAGGATCAACACCGGGGAGCTGTTTTTT. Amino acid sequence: CASIDLRINTGELFF.

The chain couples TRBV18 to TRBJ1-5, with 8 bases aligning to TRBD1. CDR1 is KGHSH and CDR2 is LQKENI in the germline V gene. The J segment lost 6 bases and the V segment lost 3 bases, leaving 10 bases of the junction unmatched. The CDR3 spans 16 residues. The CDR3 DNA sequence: TGTGCCAGCTCACCTGGATCCCAGGGGGCGGTTCAGCCCCAGCATTTT. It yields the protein CASSPGSQGAVQPQHF.

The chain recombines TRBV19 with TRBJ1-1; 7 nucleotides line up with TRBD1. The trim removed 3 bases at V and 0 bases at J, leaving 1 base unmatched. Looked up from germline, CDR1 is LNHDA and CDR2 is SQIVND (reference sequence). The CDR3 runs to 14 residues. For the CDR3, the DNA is TGTGCCAGTAGTATGCAGGGGGTGAACACTGAAGCTTTCTTT. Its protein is CASSMQGVNTEAFF.

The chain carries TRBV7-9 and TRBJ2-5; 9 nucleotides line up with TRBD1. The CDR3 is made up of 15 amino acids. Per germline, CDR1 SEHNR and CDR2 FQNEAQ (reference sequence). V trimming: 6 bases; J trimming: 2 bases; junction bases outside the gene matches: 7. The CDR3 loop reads CASSPRDREQETQYF. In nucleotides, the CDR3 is TGTGCCAGCAGTCCCCGGGACAGGGAACAAGAGACCCAGTACTTC.

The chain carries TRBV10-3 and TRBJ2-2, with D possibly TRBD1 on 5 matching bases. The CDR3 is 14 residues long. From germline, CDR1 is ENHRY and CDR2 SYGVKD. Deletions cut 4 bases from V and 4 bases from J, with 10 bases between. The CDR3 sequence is CAISGQGGTGELFF. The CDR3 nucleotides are TGTGCCATCAGTGGCCAGGGCGGCACCGGGGAGCTGTTTTTT.

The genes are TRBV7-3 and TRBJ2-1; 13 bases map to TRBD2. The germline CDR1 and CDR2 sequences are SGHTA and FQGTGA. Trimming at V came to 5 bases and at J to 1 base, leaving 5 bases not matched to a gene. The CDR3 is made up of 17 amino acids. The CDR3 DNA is TGTGCCAGCAGCCCGACTAGCGGGGGGAAATCCTACAATGAGCAGTTCTTC. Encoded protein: CASSPTSGGKSYNEQFF.